The 18 T cell receptor beta chains reported below all come from one sample, sequenced in a study of T cells in Graves' hyperthyroidism and ophthalmopathy. Amplification of TCR beta CDR3 regions used RNA as the template. HTBI primers were the set used in a first-round RT-PCR of the TCR CDR3. TCRdb fed the multiplex PCR reads into MiXCR, producing one record per CDR3 protein. The table has approximately 510,000 distinct CDR3 sequences, about a fifth seen once; the top ten hold around 27%. The source material was blood. The receptor source for this set is a man in his late teens or twenties with Graves' hyperthyroidism.

The chain recombines TRBV5-1 with TRBJ2-5; perhaps TRBD2 as D (6 bases). Germline lookup yields CDR1 SGHRS and CDR2 YFSETQ. The germline V and J ends were trimmed by 3 bases and 1 base, with 10 bases remaining between them. This CDR3 contains 14 residues. DNA for the CDR3: TGCGCCAGCAGCTCTCGGGAGACCCAAGAGACCCAGTACTTC. It yields the protein CASSSRETQETQYF.

This clonotype occurred many times. V and J are TRBV12-3 or TRBV12-4 and TRBJ1-1; TRBD1 aligns across 9 bases. CDR3 length: 14 residues. Losses at the gene ends were 5 bases for V and 6 bases for J; bases not matched to a gene: 7. DNA for the CDR3: TGTGCCAGCAGTCCTACAGGGGGCGCATCTGAAGCTTTCTTT. The encoded protein is CASSPTGGASEAFF.

At least ten counts were recorded for this clonotype. The junction departs from germline at one end; a sequencing error may be responsible. The chain carries TRBV6-5 and TRBJ1-2, with D uncertain. Germline V lookup: CDR1 MNHEY, CDR2 SVGAGI. The CDR3 has 14 residues. The CDR3 spells CASSYGQPNYGYTF. In nucleotides, the CDR3 is TGTGCCAGTAGTTATGGGCAGCCGAACTATGGCTACACCTTC.

The rearrangement uses TRBV20-1 and TRBJ2-5; D is undetermined. The CDR3 extends over 12 amino acids. Germline V CDR1 and CDR2: DFQATT, SNEGSKA (reference sequence). Trimming removed 0 bases at V and 5 bases at J, with 7 bases between. The CDR3 DNA is TGCAGTGCTAGAGAGCTAGTCGAGACCCAGTACTTC. Its protein product is CSARELVETQYF.

This clonotype has ten or more counts. The chain is built from TRBV6-1 and TRBJ2-2, with 7 bases that match TRBD1. Germline V gene data show CDR1 as MNHNS and CDR2 as SASEGT. J lost 1 base, V lost 2 bases, and 1 base had no gene match. The CDR3 is 15 amino acids. The CDR3: CASSERTGNTGELFF. The CDR3 bases are TGTGCCAGCAGTGAAAGGACAGGGAACACCGGGGAGCTGTTTTTT.

This clonotype was detected only a few times. The V call is TRBV7-2, the J call TRBJ2-7; unclear D gene. CDR1 is SGHTA, CDR2 FQGNSA, per germline. V lost 2 bases and J 1 base, leaving 6 bases between the germline ends. The CDR3 has 13 residues. CDR3 amino acids: CASSLPQSYEQYF. The CDR3 DNA is TGTGCCAGCAGCTTACCCCAGTCCTACGAGCAGTACTTC.

This clonotype appeared many times. The gene calls are TRBV25-1 and TRBJ2-7; D possibly corresponds to TRBD1 (6 bases). V lost 5 bases, J lost 5 bases, and 16 bases lay in between. CDR1 and CDR2 from the germline V gene are MGHDK and SYGVNS. The CDR3 is 14 amino acids. The CDR3 DNA reads TGTGCCAGCAGTCTGAGACAGGAAGTCGACGAGCAGTACTTC. Its translation is CASSLRQEVDEQYF.

This clonotype was seen repeatedly, ten times or more. The chain recombines TRBV13 with TRBJ2-5; D is possibly TRBD2 (6 bases). Germline-derived CDR1 and CDR2 are PRHDT and FYEKMQ (reference sequence). V gave up 4 bases and J gave up 0 bases, with 12 bases separating them. CDR3 length equals 15 residues. The CDR3 reads CASSSGRGYQETQYF. Written as DNA, the CDR3 is TGTGCCAGCAGCTCGGGACGGGGGTACCAAGAGACCCAGTACTTC.

The chain recombines TRBV12-3 or TRBV12-4 with TRBJ2-7; tentatively, D is TRBD2 (6 bases). Trimming took off 6 bases at V and 3 bases at J, with 15 bases between the two ends. There are 14 residues in the CDR3. CDR3 sequence reads: CASRIGTRNYEQYF. DNA for the CDR3: TGTGCCAGCAGAATCGGGACTCGGAACTACGAGCAGTACTTC.

The chain employs TRBV6-1 and TRBJ2-2; D uncertain. The CDR3 extends over 11 amino acids. Deletions cut 8 bases from V and 4 bases from J, with 5 bases between. The germline V gene has CDR1 MNHNS and CDR2 SASEGT. CDR3 protein: CASFGTGELFF. The CDR3 DNA reads TGTGCCAGCTTCGGCACCGGGGAGCTGTTTTTT.

This clonotype has a count of ten or more. The V call is TRBV28, the J call TRBJ2-5; the D gene is possibly TRBD2 (6 bases). V dropped 3 bases and J dropped 4 bases, with 15 bases sitting between them. Germline CDR1 reads MDHEN; CDR2 reads SYDVKM. The CDR3 sequence is 15 residues long. The CDR3 nucleotides are TGTGCCAGCAGTTTTCGGGGGACGCGCGCAGAGACCCAGTACTTC. Its translation is CASSFRGTRAETQYF.

Regarding this clonotype: One junction end disagrees with the germline gene, perhaps due to a read error. The chain recombines TRBV20-1 with TRBJ2-2; D perhaps matches TRBD2 (6 bases). CDR3 length equals 15 residues. CDR1 is DFQATT, CDR2 SNEGSKA, per germline (reference sequence). The DNA of the CDR3 is TGCAGTGCCGAGGGTGCCGGGGAGGTCACCGGGGAGCTGTGTTTT. This gives the protein CSAEGAGEVTGELCF.

This clonotype was counted a few times. The chain employs TRBV18 and TRBJ1-2; no reliable D call. Germline values: CDR1 KGHSH, CDR2 LQKENI. V was cut by 6 bases and J by 4 bases, with 12 bases left in between. CDR3 length equals 13 residues. Here the CDR3 reads CASSQGEVYGYTF. In nucleotides, the CDR3 is TGTGCCAGCTCTCAAGGAGAGGTCTATGGCTACACCTTC.

This clonotype came up a few times. The rearrangement links TRBV29-1 to TRBJ1-2; D ambiguous. V lost 7 bases and J 13 bases, leaving 19 bases between the germline ends. Per the germline V gene, CDR1 is SQVTM and CDR2 is ANQGSEA. The CDR3 runs to 11 residues. The CDR3 loop is CSAGRAALVTF. The CDR3 DNA is TGCAGCGCTGGCCGCGCGGCTTTAGTCACCTTC.

The V gene is TRBV6-1, the J gene TRBJ2-7; tentatively, D is TRBD2 (6 bases). CDR1 and CDR2 (germline): MNHNS, SASEGT. This CDR3 is 14 amino acids long. Trimming took 5 bases from V and 5 from J, leaving 16 bases between them. The CDR3 protein is CASSPNGGADEQYF. Written as DNA, the CDR3 is TGTGCCAGCAGTCCGAACGGGGGAGCGGACGAGCAGTACTTC.

There are many counts of this clonotype. The rearrangement joins TRBV28 to TRBJ2-7; TRBD1 matches at 7 bases. Germline V CDR1 and CDR2: MDHEN, SYDVKM. CDR3 size: 18 residues. Trimming took 6 bases from V and 4 from J; bases not matched to a gene: 21. CDR3 sequence reads: CASSVVLAPSTGSYEQYF. The DNA for the CDR3 is TGTGCCAGCAGCGTAGTTTTGGCCCCCTCGACAGGGAGTTACGAGCAGTACTTC.

The table lists this clonotype with many counts. This chain links TRBV6-5 with TRBJ1-1; tentatively, D is TRBD1 (5 bases). V was clipped by 3 bases and J by 2 bases, with 19 bases between them. Germline V lookup: CDR1 MNHEY, CDR2 SVGAGI. This CDR3 is built from 17 residues. CDR3 sequence (DNA): TGTGCCAGCAGTTATGAGGCCCGAGACAGAGGTAACACTGAAGCTTTCTTT. Translated, it gives CASSYEARDRGNTEAFF.

The chain recombines TRBV30 with TRBJ1-5, with TRBD1 matching 9 bases. The germline CDR1 and CDR2 sequences are GTSNPN and SVGIG (reference sequence). The CDR3 loop spans 13 amino acids. V shed 8 bases, J shed 3 bases, and the junction held 5 bases outside the gene matches. This chain's CDR3 is CARGQGPNQPQHF. In nucleotides, the CDR3 is TGTGCCCGGGGACAGGGACCCAATCAGCCCCAGCATTTT.